This T cell receptor (beta chain) is drawn from a study of tumor-infiltrating lymphocytes in primary liver carcinoma. Findings and caveats of the study: Tumor specimens were characterized by a significantly higher top-250-clone fraction than blood (p = 0.039).

The tissue used was unsorted bulk material of roughly 17-32 mg. RNA and DNA were co-extracted from it with the AllPrep DNA/RNA mini kit. Losses at the gene ends were 5 bases for V and 5 bases for J; bases not matched to a gene: 5. CDR3 length equals 14 residues. Germline-derived CDR1 and CDR2 are PRHDT and FYEKMQ (reference sequence). This clonotype has more than one count but fewer than ten. As yet, its antigen is unknown. Starting from around 510 ng of total RNA, TCR beta cDNA was produced with a primer in the constant region. Nested multiplex PCR, run for three rounds with slightly modified ARM-PCR, yielded TCR beta libraries. TRBV1-TRBV30 forward primers paired with a C-beta reverse primer drove the first two PCR rounds, ten to eleven cycles each. TCRdb redid the calling of the multiplex PCR reads with MiXCR, one entry per CDR3 protein. The data contain tens of thousands of distinct CDR3 sequences, about 74% of them singletons.

The gene calls are TRBV13 and TRBJ1-5; 8 bases line up with TRBD1. Sequenced input: liver tumor tissue from sampling region 5. Subset meaning: tumor region T5, tumor centre. The TCR comes from a woman in her thirties with primary liver carcinoma and hepatitis B virus infection. CDR3 in DNA: TGTGCCAGCAGCCCCAGGACAGGGTATCAGCCCCAGCATTTT. Translated, it gives CASSPRTGYQPQHF. Full variable domain (outside the CDR3, taken from reference TRBV13 and TRBJ1-5): AAGVIQSPRHLIKEKRETATLKCYPIPRHDTVYWYQQGPGQDPQFLISFYEKMQSDKGSIPDRFSAQQFSDYHSELNMSSLELGDSALYFCASSPRTGYQPQHFGDGTRLSIL.